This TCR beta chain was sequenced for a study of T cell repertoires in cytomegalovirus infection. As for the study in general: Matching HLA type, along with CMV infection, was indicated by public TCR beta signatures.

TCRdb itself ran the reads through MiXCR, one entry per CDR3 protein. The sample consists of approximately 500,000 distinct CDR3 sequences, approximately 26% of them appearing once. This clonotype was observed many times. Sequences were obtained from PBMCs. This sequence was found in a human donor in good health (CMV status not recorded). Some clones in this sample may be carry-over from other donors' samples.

The CDR3 bases are TGTGCCAGCAGAGAACCGGGACTATACAATGAGCAGTTCTTC. Amino acids: CASREPGLYNEQFF. The chain recombines TRBV6-1 with TRBJ2-1; the match to TRBD2 covers 7 bases. The germline gives CDR1 MNHNS, CDR2 SASEGT. The CDR3 is 14 amino acids. Unmatched junction bases numbered 6, after V lost 6 bases and J lost 4 bases.